This paragraph covers one T cell receptor beta chain sequence. What it binds is unknown. Trimming cost V 4 bases and J 2 bases; bases outside gene matches: 1. CDR1 and CDR2 (germline): SEHNR, FQNEAQ (reference sequence). This CDR3 is built from 13 residues. This record belongs to a study of T cells and copy number aberrations in small-cell lung cancer. Broader study findings: Compared with adjacent lung tissue, tumors had lower T-cell richness and clonality and non-significantly lower density.

Only macrodissected tumor regions expected to provide at least 150 ng DNA were selected. Clones were sequenced by immunoSEQ multiplex PCR, and TCRdb holds only the in-frame ones, with some missing. The table has under 7,000 clones, roughly four fifths seen once. Source material: tumor tissue. V usage is TRBV7-9 and J usage is TRBJ2-5; 7 bases fit TRBD1. The sequence was obtained from a man aged 50-59 years with small cell lung cancer. CDR3 region: CASSWGQQETQYF. The CDR3 DNA reads as TGTGCCAGCAGCTGGGGACAGCAAGAGACCCAGTACTTC.